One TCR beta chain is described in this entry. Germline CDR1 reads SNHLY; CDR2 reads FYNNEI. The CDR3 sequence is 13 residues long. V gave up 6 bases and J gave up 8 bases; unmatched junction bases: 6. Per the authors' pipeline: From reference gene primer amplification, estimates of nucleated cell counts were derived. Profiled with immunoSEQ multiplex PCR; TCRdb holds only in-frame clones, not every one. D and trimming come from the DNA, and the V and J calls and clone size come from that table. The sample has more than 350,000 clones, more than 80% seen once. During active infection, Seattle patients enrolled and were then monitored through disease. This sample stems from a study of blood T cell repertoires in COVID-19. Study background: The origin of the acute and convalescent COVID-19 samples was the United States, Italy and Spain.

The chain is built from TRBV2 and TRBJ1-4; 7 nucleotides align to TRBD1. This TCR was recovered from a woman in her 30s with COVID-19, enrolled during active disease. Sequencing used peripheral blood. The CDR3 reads CASRTGTVEKLFF. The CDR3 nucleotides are TGTGCCAGCAGAACCGGGACAGTCGAAAAACTGTTTTTT.